The clone carrying this TCR beta chain appeared a single time. Its antigen is undetermined. A much larger clone is a single base away; this may be a read error. Ten immunoSEQ deep assay plates held the unsorted PBMC DNA. The data were produced by immunoSEQ multiplex PCR, yet TCRdb's version contains in-frame clones alone and is incomplete. Altogether 500,000 to 650,000 clones are present, around 78% being singletons, with the ten largest covering about 12%. This record comes from a study of shared clonotypes between healthy human individuals. The germline V gene has CDR1 WSHSY and CDR2 SAAADI. This CDR3 is built from 13 residues. Overall study results and limits: Represented genetic and exposure-history diversity was restricted by having few donors.

This clonotype originated in a middle-aged woman in good health. Some clones in this sample may be carry-over from other donors' samples. This sequence joins TRBV10-2 and TRBJ1-1; possibly TRBD1 for D (6 bases). Sequencing was performed on PBMCs. Here the CDR3 DNA reads TGCGCCTGCAGTGATGGACAGCACACTGAAGCTTTCTTT. Translated: CACSDGQHTEAFF.